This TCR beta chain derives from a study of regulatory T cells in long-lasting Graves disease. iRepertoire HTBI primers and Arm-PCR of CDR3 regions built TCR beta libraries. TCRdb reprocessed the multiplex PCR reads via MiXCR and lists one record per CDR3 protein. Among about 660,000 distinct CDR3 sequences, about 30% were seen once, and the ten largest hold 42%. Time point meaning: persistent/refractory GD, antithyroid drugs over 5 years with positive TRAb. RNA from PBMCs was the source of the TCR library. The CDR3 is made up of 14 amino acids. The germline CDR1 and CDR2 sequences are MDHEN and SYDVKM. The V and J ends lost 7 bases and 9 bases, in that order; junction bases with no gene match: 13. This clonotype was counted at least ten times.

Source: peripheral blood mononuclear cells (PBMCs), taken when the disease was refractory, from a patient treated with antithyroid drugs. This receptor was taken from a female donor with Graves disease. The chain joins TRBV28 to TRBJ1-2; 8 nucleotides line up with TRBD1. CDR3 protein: CASTAPQGGQSYTF. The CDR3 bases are TGTGCCAGCACCGCCCCACAGGGGGGGCAGAGCTACACCTTC.